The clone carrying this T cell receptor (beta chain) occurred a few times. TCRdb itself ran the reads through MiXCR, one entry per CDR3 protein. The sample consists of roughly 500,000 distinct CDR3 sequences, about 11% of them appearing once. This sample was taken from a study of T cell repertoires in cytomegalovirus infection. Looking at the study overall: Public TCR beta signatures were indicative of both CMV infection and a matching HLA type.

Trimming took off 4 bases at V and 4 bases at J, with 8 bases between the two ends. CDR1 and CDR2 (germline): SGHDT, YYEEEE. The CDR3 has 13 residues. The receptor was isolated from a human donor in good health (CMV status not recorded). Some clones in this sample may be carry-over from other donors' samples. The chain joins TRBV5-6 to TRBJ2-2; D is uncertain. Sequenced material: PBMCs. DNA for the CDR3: TGTGCCAGCAGCACAACACGCACCGGGGAGCTGTTTTTT. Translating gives CASSTTRTGELFF. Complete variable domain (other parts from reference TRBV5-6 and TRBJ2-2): DAGVTQSPTHLIKTRGQQVTLRCSPKSGHDTVSWYQQALGQGPQFIFQYYEEEERQRGNFPDRFSGHQFPNYSSELNVNALLLGDSALYLCASSTTRTGELFFGEGSRLTVL.